This TCR beta chain was identified during a study of cytomegalovirus exposure and HLA in healthy donors. Libraries were prepared by immunoSEQ multiplex PCR; TCRdb keeps only in-frame clonotypes and omits some of them. The sample holds over 45,000 clones, 88% seen once. Germline V gives CDR1 SGHTA, CDR2 FQGNSA. V was pared by 5 bases and J by 3 bases, with 10 bases of the junction left unmatched. The CDR3 contains 15 residues. On this clone itself: The antigen remains unidentified.

Study-level points and caveats: The majority of TCR sequences were rare, yet some public TCRs appeared in many donors. Specificity for CMV antigens was confirmed in vitro for a few of the CMV-associated chains.

The V and J genes are TRBV7-2 and TRBJ2-7; 7 bases map to TRBD1. Sequencing was performed on PBMCs. The receptor was isolated from a woman in her thirties in good health and CMV-seronegative. CDR3 nucleotides: TGTGCCAGCAGCCGAAGATCGGGGACAGTCTACGAGCAGTACTTC. It translates to CASSRRSGTVYEQYF.